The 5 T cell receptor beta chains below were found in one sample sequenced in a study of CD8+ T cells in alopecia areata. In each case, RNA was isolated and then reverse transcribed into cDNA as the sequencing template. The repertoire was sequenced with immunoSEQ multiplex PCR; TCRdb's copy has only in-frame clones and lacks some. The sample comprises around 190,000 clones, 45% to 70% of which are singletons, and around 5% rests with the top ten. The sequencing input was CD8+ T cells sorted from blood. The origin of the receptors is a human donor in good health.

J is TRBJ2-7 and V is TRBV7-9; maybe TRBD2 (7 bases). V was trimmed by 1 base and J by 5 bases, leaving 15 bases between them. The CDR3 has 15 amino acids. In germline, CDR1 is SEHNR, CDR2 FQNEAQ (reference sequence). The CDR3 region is CASSLELRGADEQYF. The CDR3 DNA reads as TGTGCCAGCAGCTTAGAACTCCGGGGGGCGGACGAGCAGTACTTC.

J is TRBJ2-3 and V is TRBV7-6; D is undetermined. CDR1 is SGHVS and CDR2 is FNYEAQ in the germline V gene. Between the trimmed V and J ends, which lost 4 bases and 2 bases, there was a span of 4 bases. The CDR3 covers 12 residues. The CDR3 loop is CASSSATDTQYF. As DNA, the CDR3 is TGTGCCAGCAGCTCCGCCACAGATACGCAGTATTTT.

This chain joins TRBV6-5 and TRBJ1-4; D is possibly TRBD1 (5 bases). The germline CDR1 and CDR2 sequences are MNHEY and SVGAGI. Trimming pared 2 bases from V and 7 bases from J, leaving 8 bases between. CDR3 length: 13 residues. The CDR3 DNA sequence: TGTGCCAGCAGTTACGGAGGGGTTGAAAAACTGTTTTTT. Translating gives CASSYGGVEKLFF.

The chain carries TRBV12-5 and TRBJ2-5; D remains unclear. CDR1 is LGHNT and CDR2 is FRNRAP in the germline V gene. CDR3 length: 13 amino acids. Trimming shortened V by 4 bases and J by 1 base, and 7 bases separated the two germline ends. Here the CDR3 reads CASGSSPQETQYF. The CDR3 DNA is TGTGCTAGTGGTTCTAGTCCCCAAGAGACCCAGTACTTC. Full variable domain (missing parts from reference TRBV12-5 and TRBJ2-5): DARVTQTPRHKVTEMGQEVTMRCQPILGHNTVFWYRQTMMQGLELLAYFRNRAPLDDSGMPKDRFSAEMPDATLATLKIQPSEPRDSAVYFCASGSSPQETQYFGPGTRLLVL.

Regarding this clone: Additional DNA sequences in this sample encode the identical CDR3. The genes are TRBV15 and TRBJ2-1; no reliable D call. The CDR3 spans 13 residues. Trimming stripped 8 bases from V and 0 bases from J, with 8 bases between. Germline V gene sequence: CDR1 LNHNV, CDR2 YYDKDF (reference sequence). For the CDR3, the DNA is TGTGCCACCGCCGCGAGCTCCTACAATGAGCAGTTCTTC. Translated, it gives CATAASSYNEQFF.